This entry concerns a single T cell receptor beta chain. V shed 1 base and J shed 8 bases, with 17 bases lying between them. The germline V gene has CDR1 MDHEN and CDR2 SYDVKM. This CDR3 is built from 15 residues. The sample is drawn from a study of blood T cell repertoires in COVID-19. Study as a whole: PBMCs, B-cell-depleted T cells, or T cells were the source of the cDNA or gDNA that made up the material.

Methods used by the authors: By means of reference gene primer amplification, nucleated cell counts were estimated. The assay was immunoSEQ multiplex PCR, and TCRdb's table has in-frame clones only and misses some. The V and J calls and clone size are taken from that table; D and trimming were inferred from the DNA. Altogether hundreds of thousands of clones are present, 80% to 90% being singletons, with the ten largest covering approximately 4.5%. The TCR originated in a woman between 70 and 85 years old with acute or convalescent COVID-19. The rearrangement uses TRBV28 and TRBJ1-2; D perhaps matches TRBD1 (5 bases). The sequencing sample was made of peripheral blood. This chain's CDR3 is CASSLFQGPLGGYTF. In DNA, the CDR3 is TGTGCCAGCAGTTTATTTCAGGGCCCTTTGGGAGGCTACACCTTC.